The entry below describes one T cell receptor beta chain. Its specificity is unknown. This CDR3 spans 13 amino acids. Germline CDR1 is MNHNY and CDR2 is SVGAGI (reference sequence). V gave up 2 bases and J gave up 4 bases, with 9 bases separating them. This specimen belongs to a study of T cell repertoires in cytomegalovirus infection. The overall study: Indications came from public TCR beta signatures; they pointed to CMV infection and to a matching HLA type.

One entry per CDR3 protein results from TCRdb running MiXCR on the reads. The sample holds 150,000 to 200,000 distinct CDR3 sequences; 28% are singletons and the top ten take 30% to 35%. Study outcomes and limitations: In two of eight donors, the top clonotype was HLA-C-restricted CMV-specific.

The TCR comes from a human donor in good health (CMV status not recorded). Some clones in this sample may be carry-over from other donors' samples. V gene TRBV6-6 combines with J gene TRBJ2-7; unclear D gene. Sequencing was performed on PBMCs. DNA for the CDR3: TGTGCCAGCAGTTACCAGCCCGGGTACGAGCAGTACTTC. Translated, it gives CASSYQPGYEQYF.